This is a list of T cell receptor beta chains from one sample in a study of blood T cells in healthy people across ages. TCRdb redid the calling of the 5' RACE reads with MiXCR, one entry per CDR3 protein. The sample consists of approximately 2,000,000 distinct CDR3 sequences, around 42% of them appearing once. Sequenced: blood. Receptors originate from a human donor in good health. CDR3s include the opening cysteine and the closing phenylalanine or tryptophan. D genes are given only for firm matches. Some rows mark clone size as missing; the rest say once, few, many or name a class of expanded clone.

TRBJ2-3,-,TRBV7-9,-,TGTGCCAGCAGCTTAGGGTGGGGGGCGCAGTATTTT,CASSLGWGAQYF
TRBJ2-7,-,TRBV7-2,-,TGTGCCAGCAGCTTAGGGTCAGGCTCACCCGAGCAGTACTTC,CASSLGSGSPEQYF
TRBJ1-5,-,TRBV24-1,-,TGTGCCACCAGTTATGCGGGGAGCAATCAGCCCCAGCATTTT,CATSYAGSNQPQHF
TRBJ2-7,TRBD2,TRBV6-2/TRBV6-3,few,TGTGCCAGCAGTTACTCGAGTACTCTAGCGGACCTCTACGAGCAGTACTTC,CASSYSSTLADLYEQYF
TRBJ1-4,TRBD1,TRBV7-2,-,TGTGCCAGCAGCCGGACAGGGAATAATGAAAAACTGTTTTTT,CASSRTGNNEKLFF
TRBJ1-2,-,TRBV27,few,TGTGCCACCCTTTCTTTAGACAGGCTTTATGGCTACACCTTC,CATLSLDRLYGYTF
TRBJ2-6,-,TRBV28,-,TGTGCCAGCAAAAGCCCCCGCCTCGGGGCCAACGTCCTGACTTTC,CASKSPRLGANVLTF
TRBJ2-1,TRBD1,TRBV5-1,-,TGCGCCAGCAGCTTGGGGACAGGGTTATCACATGAGCAGTTCTTC,CASSLGTGLSHEQFF
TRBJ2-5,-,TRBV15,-,TGTGCCACCAGCAGGAGCGGATACGGAGAAGAGACCCAGTACTTC,CATSRSGYGEETQYF
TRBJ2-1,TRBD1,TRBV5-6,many,TGTGCCAGCAGCAGTCAGGGGGCCTACAATGAGCAGTTCTTC,CASSSQGAYNEQFF
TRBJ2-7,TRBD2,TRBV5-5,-,TGTGCCAGCAGCTTATCGACTAGCGGTTACGAGCAGTACTTC,CASSLSTSGYEQYF
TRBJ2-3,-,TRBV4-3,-,TGCGCCAGCAGCCAAGACAGTACTAGCACAGATACGCAGTATTTT,CASSQDSTSTDTQYF
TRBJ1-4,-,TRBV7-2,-,TGTGCCTGCAGCACGAGGAACGGAAAACTGGTTTTT,CACSTRNGKLVF
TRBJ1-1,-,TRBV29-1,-,TGCAGCGTTGGGTACGGGAACACTGAAGCTTTCTTT,CSVGYGNTEAFF
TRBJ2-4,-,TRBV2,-,TGTGCCAGCAGTGAAATTGGGATAGCTTACAATGAGCAGTACTTC,CASSEIGIAYNEQYF
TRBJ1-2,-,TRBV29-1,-,TGCAGCGTTTCCGGGACAAGGAACTATGGCTACACCTTC,CSVSGTRNYGYTF
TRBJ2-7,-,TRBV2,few,TGTGCCAGCAGTGTCGGAGGGAGAGTAGGCGAGCAGTACTTC,CASSVGGRVGEQYF
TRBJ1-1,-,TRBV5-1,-,TGCGCCAGCAGCCCGGACAGTATGAACACTGGAGCTTTCTTT,CASSPDSMNTGAFF
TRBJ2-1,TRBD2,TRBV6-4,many,TGTGCCAGCAGCCCCGCTAGCGGGGGTTACAATGAGCAGTTCTTC,CASSPASGGYNEQFF
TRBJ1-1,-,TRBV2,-,TGTGCCAGCAGTGAAGAGCCGGAAGCTTTCTTT,CASSEEPEAFF
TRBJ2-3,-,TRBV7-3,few,TGTGCCAGCAGCTTAATCTCGCTCGAAAATACGCAGTATTTT,CASSLISLENTQYF
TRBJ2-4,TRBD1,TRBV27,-,TGTGCCAGCAGTTTAACCTACGGGACAGGGGTAAACATTCAGTACTTC,CASSLTYGTGVNIQYF
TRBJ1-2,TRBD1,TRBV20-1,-,TGCAGTGCTAAGACCGGGACAGGGGACTATGGCTACACCTTC,CSAKTGTGDYGYTF
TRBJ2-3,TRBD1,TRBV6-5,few,TGTGCCAGCAGCCCCGGGACAGAGAAACAAGATACGCAGTATTTT,CASSPGTEKQDTQYF
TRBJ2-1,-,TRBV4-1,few,TGCGCCAGCAGCCAAGTTCAGGGAGGCCCCTACAATGAGCAGTTCTTC,CASSQVQGGPYNEQFF
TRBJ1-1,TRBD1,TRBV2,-,TGTGCCAGCAAGGACAGGGGTGGGATTGAAGCTTTCTTT,CASKDRGGIEAFF
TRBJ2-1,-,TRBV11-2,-,TGTGCCAGCAGCTATCGCAGGGACAATGAGCAGTTCTTC,CASSYRRDNEQFF
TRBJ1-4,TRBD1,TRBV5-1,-,TGCGCCAGCGGATGGACAGGGACTAATGAAAAACTGTTTTTT,CASGWTGTNEKLFF
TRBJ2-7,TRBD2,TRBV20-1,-,TGCAGTGCAAGGAACGCGGGGGGGAACTCCTACGAGCAGTACTTC,CSARNAGGNSYEQYF
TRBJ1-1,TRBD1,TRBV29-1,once,TGCAGTTCGAAAGGGGACAGGGAAGGTAACACTGAAGCTTTCTTT,CSSKGDREGNTEAFF
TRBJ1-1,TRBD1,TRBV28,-,TGTGCCAGCAGTTCCCGGACAGGGGTTGTCACTGAAGCTTTCTTT,CASSSRTGVVTEAFF
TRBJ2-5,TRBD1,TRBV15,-,TGTGCCACCAGCAGAGTGGCCCTAGGGGGCGAGACCCAGTACTTC,CATSRVALGGETQYF
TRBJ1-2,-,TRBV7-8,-,TGTGCCGGCAGCCGTACGTCGGGGGACTATGGCTACACCTTC,CAGSRTSGDYGYTF
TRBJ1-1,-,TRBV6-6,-,TGCGCCAGCAGTTACTCGTCGGGGTTAACTGAAGCTTTCTTT,CASSYSSGLTEAFF
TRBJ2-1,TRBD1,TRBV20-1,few,TGCAGTGCTAGAGAGGCAGGGGGCGACTCCTACAATGAGCAGTTCTTC,CSAREAGGDSYNEQFF
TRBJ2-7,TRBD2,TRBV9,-,TGTGCCAGCAGCGTGGGGGGGGAGAATGAGCAGTACTTC,CASSVGGENEQYF
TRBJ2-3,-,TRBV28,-,TGTGCCAGCAGTTTGATGATAGCCGGGACCACAGATACGCAGTATTTT,CASSLMIAGTTDTQYF
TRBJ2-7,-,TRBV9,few,TGTGCCAGCAGCGTAGCGATAGGGGCCTACGAGCAGTACTTC,CASSVAIGAYEQYF
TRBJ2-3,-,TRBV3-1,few,TGTGCCAGCAGCCCACCGGGACACACAGATACGCAGTATTTT,CASSPPGHTDTQYF
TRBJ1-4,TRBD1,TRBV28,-,TGTGCCAGCAGAACGGACAGGGGGCCAGGTGAAAAACTGTTTTTT,CASRTDRGPGEKLFF
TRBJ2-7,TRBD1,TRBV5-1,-,TGCGCCAGCAGCTTGGGCTCCCCCGGGACAGGGGGCCGCGAGCAGTACTTC,CASSLGSPGTGGREQYF
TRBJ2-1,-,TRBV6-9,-,TGTGCCAGCAGTTTGGGTGGACCCCCCTCCTACAATGAGCAGTTCTTC,CASSLGGPPSYNEQFF
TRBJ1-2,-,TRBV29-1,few,TGCAGCGTCGCAGAGGGAAAGGACTATGGCTACACCTTC,CSVAEGKDYGYTF
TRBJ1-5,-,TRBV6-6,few,TGTGCCAGCAGTTACTCGAATGAGATTCAGCCCCAGCATTTT,CASSYSNEIQPQHF
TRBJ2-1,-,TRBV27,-,TGTGCCAGCAGTTTTTCGTTAGGGACCACTAATGAGCAGTTCTTC,CASSFSLGTTNEQFF
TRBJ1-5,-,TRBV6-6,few,TGTGCCAGCATGTGGGGACCGGACCAGGACATCAATCAGCCCCAGCATTTT,CASMWGPDQDINQPQHF
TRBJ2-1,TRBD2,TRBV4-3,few,TGCGCCAGCAGCCAGTTAGCGGGGGGAGAGAATGAGCAGTTCTTC,CASSQLAGGENEQFF
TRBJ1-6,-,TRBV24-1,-,TGTGCCACCAGTGACCATGGACAGAATTCACCCCTCCACTTT,CATSDHGQNSPLHF
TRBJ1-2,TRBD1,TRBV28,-,TGTGCCAGCAGCACTGACAGGGTTCGCGTCTATGGCTACACCTTC,CASSTDRVRVYGYTF
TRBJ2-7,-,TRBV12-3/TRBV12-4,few,TGTGCCGGCAGTTTCGGCTTCGAGCAGTACTTC,CAGSFGFEQYF
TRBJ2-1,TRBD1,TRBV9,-,TGTGCCAGCAGCCTCGACAGGGGGGACCACAATGAGCAGTTCTTC,CASSLDRGDHNEQFF
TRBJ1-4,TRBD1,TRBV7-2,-,TGTGCCAGCAGCTTGACAGGGGCAAGTGAAAAACTGTTTTTT,CASSLTGASEKLFF
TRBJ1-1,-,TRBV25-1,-,TGTGCCAGCATCGGGAGGGGAGGCACTGAAGCTTTCTTT,CASIGRGGTEAFF
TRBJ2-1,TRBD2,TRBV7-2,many,TGTGCCAGCAGCCGCGCGGGGGGGCCGTACAATGAGCAGTTCTTC,CASSRAGGPYNEQFF
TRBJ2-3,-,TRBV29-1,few,TGCAGCGTTGAAGCGGGGTCTCAGGATACGCAGTATTTT,CSVEAGSQDTQYF
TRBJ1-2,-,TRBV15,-,TGTGCCACCAGCAGAGATCGCGGACAGTTGAACTATGGCTACACCTTC,CATSRDRGQLNYGYTF
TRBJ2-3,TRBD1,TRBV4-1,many,TGCGCCAGCAGCCGCGGGACAGGTGGGACAGATACGCAGTATTTT,CASSRGTGGTDTQYF
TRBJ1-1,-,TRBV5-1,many,TGTGCCAGCAGTCCCGGGACATTGAACACTGAAGCTTTCTTT,CASSPGTLNTEAFF
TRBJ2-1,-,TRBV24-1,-,TGTGCCACCAGTGATTTAAGTGAAGGGTCCAATGAGCAGTTCTTC,CATSDLSEGSNEQFF